The entry below gives a single TCR beta chain sequence along with its context. This entry is derived from a study of blood T cell repertoires in COVID-19. Overall study: Whether acute or convalescent, the COVID-19 samples came from the United States, Italy and Spain. T cells, B-cell-depleted T cells, or PBMCs supplied cDNA or gDNA.

Germline V gives CDR1 MNHEY, CDR2 SVGEGT. The length of the CDR3 is 15 residues. With 5 bases clipped from V and 8 bases from J, the junction kept 9 bases outside the gene matches. Original handling: Counts of nucleated cells, estimated from reference gene primer amplification, were obtained. The method was immunoSEQ multiplex PCR; TCRdb's version includes in-frame clones alone and lacks a portion of them. The V and J calls and the clone size are those of that table, but D and trimming were determined from the DNA. The sample comprises approximately 230,000 clones, around nine tenths of which are singletons, and around 3% rests with the top ten.

The V call is TRBV6-2 or TRBV6-3, the J call TRBJ2-1; TRBD2 matches 10 bases. This sequence originates from a man younger than 30 with active or convalescent COVID-19. Sequencing was done on a sample of peripheral blood. In DNA, the CDR3 is TGTGCCAGCAGTCAACCTAGCGGGAGAGGGTATGAGCAGTTCTTC. Its protein product is CASSQPSGRGYEQFF.